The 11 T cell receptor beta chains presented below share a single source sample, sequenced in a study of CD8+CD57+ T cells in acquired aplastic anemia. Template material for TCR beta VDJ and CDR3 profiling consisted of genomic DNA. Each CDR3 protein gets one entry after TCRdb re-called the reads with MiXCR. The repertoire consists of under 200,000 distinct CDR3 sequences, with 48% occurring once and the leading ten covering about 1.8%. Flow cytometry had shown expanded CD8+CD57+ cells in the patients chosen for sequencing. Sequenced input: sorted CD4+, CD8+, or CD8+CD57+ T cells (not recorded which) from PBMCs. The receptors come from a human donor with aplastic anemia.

This chain's CDR3 is CASSPMDRLNTEAFF. The CDR3, as DNA: TGTGCCAGCAGCCCGATGGACAGATTGAACACTGAAGCTTTCTTT. The genes are TRBV3-1 and TRBJ1-1; a possible D gene is TRBD1 (6 bases). Trimming stripped 4 bases from V and 0 bases from J, with 12 bases between. CDR3 length: 15 amino acids. Germline values: CDR1 LGHDT, CDR2 YNNKEL (reference sequence).

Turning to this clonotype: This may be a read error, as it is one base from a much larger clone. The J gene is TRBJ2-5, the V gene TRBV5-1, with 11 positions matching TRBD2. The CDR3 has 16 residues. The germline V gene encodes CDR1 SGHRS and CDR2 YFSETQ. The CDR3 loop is CASSSTSGGFQGTQYF. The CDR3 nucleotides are TGCGCCAGCAGCTCTACTAGCGGGGGTTTCCAAGGGACCCAGTACTTC. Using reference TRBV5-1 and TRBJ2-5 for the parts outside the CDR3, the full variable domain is KAGVTQTPRYLIKTRGQQVTLSCSPISGHRSVSWYQQTPGQGLQFLFEYFSETQRNKGNFPGRFSGRQFSNSRSEMNVSTLELGDSALYLCASSSTSGGFQGTQYFGPGTRLLVL.

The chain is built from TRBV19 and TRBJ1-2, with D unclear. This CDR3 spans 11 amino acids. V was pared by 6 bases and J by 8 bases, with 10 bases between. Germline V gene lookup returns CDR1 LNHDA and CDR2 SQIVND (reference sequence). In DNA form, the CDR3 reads TGTGCCAGTAGGTCCAGGCGGGGCTACACCTTC. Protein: CASRSRRGYTF.

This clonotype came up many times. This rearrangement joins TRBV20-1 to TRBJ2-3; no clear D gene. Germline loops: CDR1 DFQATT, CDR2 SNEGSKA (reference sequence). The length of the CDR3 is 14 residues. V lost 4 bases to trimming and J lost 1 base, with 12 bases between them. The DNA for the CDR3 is TGCAGTGCTACTCCGAGAGGTCGCACAGATACGCAGTATTTT. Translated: CSATPRGRTDTQYF.

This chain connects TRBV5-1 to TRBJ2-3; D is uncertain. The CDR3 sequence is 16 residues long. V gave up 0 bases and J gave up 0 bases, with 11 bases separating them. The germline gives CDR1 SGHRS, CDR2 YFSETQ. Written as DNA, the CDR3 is TGCGCCAGCAGCTTGGTCCCAGGTCCGAGCACAGATACGCAGTATTTT. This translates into CASSLVPGPSTDTQYF.

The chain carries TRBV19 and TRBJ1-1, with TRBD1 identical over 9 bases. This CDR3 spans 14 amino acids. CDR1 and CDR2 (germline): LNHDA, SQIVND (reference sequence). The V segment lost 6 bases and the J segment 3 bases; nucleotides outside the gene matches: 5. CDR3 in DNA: TGTGCCAGTAGGGGGACAGGGTGGTACACTGAAGCTTTCTTT. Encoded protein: CASRGTGWYTEAFF.

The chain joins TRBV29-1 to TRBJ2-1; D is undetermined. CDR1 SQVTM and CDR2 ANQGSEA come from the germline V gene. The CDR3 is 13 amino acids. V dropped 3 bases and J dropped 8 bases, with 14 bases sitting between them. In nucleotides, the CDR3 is TGCAGCGTTGATCGGTTTGTAAGCGATGAGCAGTTCTTC. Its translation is CSVDRFVSDEQFF.

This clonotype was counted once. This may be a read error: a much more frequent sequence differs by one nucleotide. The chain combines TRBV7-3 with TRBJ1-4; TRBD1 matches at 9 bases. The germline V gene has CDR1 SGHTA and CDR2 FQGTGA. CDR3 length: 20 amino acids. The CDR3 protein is CASSLTGSGTGPPRAEELFF. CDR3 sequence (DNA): TGTGCCAGCAGCTTAACCGGGTCCGGGACAGGGCCGCCGAGGGCTGAAGAACTGTTTTTT. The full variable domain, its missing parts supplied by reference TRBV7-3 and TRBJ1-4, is GAGVSQTPSNKVTEKGKYVELRCDPISGHTALYWYRQSLGQGPEFLIYFQGTGAADDSGLPNDRFFAVRPEGSVSTLKIQRTERGDSAVYLCASSLTGSGTGPPRAEELFFGSGTQLSVL.

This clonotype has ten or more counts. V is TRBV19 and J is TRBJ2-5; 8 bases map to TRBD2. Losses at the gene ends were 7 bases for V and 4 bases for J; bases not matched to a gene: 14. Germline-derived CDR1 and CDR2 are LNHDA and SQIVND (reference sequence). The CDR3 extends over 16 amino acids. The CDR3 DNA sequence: TGTGCCAGTAATTCACCGGGACTAGGGGAGTTAGAGACCCAGTACTTC. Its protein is CASNSPGLGELETQYF.

Here the CDR3 reads CATSDPGGEAEAFF. CDR3 nucleotide sequence: TGTGCCACCAGTGACCCCGGAGGGGAGGCTGAAGCTTTCTTT. The chain uses TRBV24-1 and TRBJ1-1; tentative D call: TRBD1 (5 bases). The ends were cut back, 4 bases at V and 6 bases at J, with 14 bases in the middle. Germline assignment: CDR1 KGHDR and CDR2 SFDVKD. The CDR3 runs to 14 residues.

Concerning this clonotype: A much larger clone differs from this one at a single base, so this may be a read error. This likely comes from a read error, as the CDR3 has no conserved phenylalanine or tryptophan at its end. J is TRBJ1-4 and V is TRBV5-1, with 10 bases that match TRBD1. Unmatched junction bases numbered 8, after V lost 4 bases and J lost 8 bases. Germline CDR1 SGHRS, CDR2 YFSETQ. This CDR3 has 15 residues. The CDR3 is CASSNPTGGQEKLFS. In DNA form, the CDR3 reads TGCGCCAGCAGCAATCCGACAGGGGGCCAAGAAAAACTGTTTTCT.